This T cell receptor beta chain is from a study of breast tumors, draining lymph nodes, adjacent tissues. The lymph nodes were axillary draining lymph nodes from breast cancer patients. The table lists this clonotype with many counts. Its antigen is not identified. General study results and limits: Compared with lymph nodes, tumors were less diverse; compared with nontumor tissue, more. Findings are consistent with lymph node origin and intratumoral expansion of most tumor T cells. Data only fit, rather than demonstrated, lymph node origin of most tumor T cells.

TCRdb re-called the multiplex PCR reads with MiXCR, one entry per CDR3 protein. The sample lists approximately 210,000 distinct CDR3 sequences, about 34% occurring once. V shed 6 bases, J shed 10 bases, and the junction held 11 bases outside the gene matches. CDR1 and CDR2 from the germline V gene are SGHTA and FQGNSA. This CDR3 contains 14 residues. Sequencing was performed on axillary lymph node tissue. This TCR was recovered from a female donor with breast cancer. Some clones in this sample may be carry-over from other donors' samples. This chain joins TRBV7-2 and TRBJ2-1; TRBD2 matches 8 bases. The CDR3 loop reads CASRYGGATPEQFF. In DNA form, the CDR3 reads TGTGCCAGCAGGTACGGGGGGGCCACGCCCGAGCAGTTCTTC.